Presented here are 4 T cell receptor beta chains from one specimen sequenced in a study of CD8+ T cells in alopecia areata. The sequencing template was cDNA reverse transcribed from extracted RNA. Here immunoSEQ multiplex PCR was the method, and the copy in TCRdb shows in-frame clones only, minus some. The sample carries 100,000 to 150,000 clones, almost 50% recorded once. The sample here was CD8+ T cells sorted from blood, taken at week 0. The receptors stem from a human donor with alopecia areata.

This chain links TRBV5-4 with TRBJ2-5; perhaps D is TRBD1 or TRBD2 (7 bases each). Germline V CDR1 and CDR2: SGHNT, YYREEE (reference sequence). The CDR3 has 14 residues. V gave up 4 bases and J gave up 4 bases, with 14 bases separating them. CDR3 DNA sequence: TGTGCCAGCAGCCATGACAGGGAGGGAGAGACCCAGTACTTC. Translating gives CASSHDREGETQYF. Full variable domain (outside the CDR3, taken from reference TRBV5-4 and TRBJ2-5): ETGVTQSPTHLIKTRGQQVTLRCSSQSGHNTVSWYQQALGQGPQFIFQYYREEENGRGNFPPRFSGLQFPNYSSELNVNALELDDSALYLCASSHDREGETQYFGPGTRLLVL.

This clone was detected only a few times. The CDR3 sequence: CASSLRQGNTEAFF. CDR3 sequence (DNA): TGTGCCAGCAGCTTGAGACAGGGGAACACTGAAGCTTTCTTT. The gene calls are TRBV5-4 and TRBJ1-1; TRBD1 aligns across 7 bases. V lost 1 base and J lost 1; bases outside the gene matches: 1. The CDR3 has 14 residues. Germline CDR1 is SGHNT and CDR2 is YYREEE (reference sequence).

CDR3 in DNA: TGTGCCAGCAGCTGGACAGGGGGCGGAGATACGCAGTATTTT. This codes for CASSWTGGGDTQYF. The rearrangement links TRBV7-9 to TRBJ2-3; 11 bases align to TRBD1. The CDR3 loop spans 14 amino acids. With 4 bases clipped from V and 5 bases from J, the junction kept 2 bases outside the gene matches. Germline assignment: CDR1 SEHNR and CDR2 FQNEAQ (reference sequence). The whole variable domain, filled in from reference TRBV7-9 and TRBJ2-3, reads DTGVSQNPRHKITKRGQNVTFRCDPISEHNRLYWYRQTLGQGPEFLTYFQNEAQLEKSRLLSDRFSAERPKGSFSTLEIQRTEQGDSAMYLCASSWTGGGDTQYFGPGTRLTVL.

The chain employs TRBV5-6 and TRBJ2-5, with TRBD1 matching over 10 bases. This CDR3 has 14 amino acids. Germline V lookup: CDR1 SGHDT, CDR2 YYEEEE. With V trimmed by 3 bases and J by 3 bases, 2 bases remained unmatched. The DNA for the CDR3 is TGTGCCAGCAGCTGGGGGACAGGGGAAGAGACCCAGTACTTC. Protein: CASSWGTGEETQYF.